This T cell receptor beta chain came from a study of blood T cells in healthy people across ages. Using a J-beta primer mix together with a sample-barcoded 5' primer, a second PCR was run for about 7 to 12 cycles. TCRdb used MiXCR to reprocess the 5' RACE reads, holding one entry per CDR3 protein. There are hundreds of thousands of distinct CDR3 sequences in the sample; 40% to 45% occur only once, and around 30% lies in the top ten. This clonotype was counted many times. The germline CDR1 and CDR2 sequences are SQVTM and ANQGSEA. V dropped 7 bases and J dropped 5; count of bases not matched to a gene: 3. This CDR3 contains 12 residues.

Specimen: blood. The J gene is TRBJ2-3, the V gene TRBV29-1; 10 bases map to TRBD1. This TCR was recovered from an elderly man in good health. CDR3 amino acids: CSAGQGGDTQYF. CDR3 DNA: TGCAGCGCCGGACAGGGGGGAGATACGCAGTATTTT.